The present entry profiles one TCR beta chain with its context. This entry comes from a study of blood T cell repertoires in COVID-19. Study as a whole: The origin of the acute and convalescent COVID-19 samples was the United States, Italy and Spain. T cells, B-cell-depleted T cells, or PBMCs provided the cDNA or gDNA that served as material.

The length of the CDR3 is 17 residues. The V gene end was trimmed by 5 bases and the J gene end by 2 bases; junction bases not matched to a gene: 9. CDR1 and CDR2 (germline): MNHNY, SVGAGI (reference sequence). The authors' processing: Using reference gene primer amplification, nucleated cell counts were estimated. Some clones are missing from TCRdb's copy, which holds only in-frame ones; the method was immunoSEQ multiplex PCR. That table supplies the V and J calls and clone size; D and trimming were determined from the DNA. The repertoire includes a few hundred thousand clones, roughly 84% of them detected once, and approximately 1.5% sits in the top ten.

The rearrangement joins TRBV6-6 to TRBJ2-3; 11 bases align to TRBD1. The source is a woman in her thirties or forties who had recovered from COVID-19. Sequencing was carried out using peripheral blood. CDR3 coding DNA: TGTGCCAGCAGTCCGGGACAGGGGGTCCGAAACACAGATACGCAGTATTTT. Translating gives CASSPGQGVRNTDTQYF.